This entry features one TCR beta chain sequence. Sequenced by immunoSEQ multiplex PCR; TCRdb stores in-frame clones only, minus some. The sample lists 30,000 to 40,000 clones, roughly 89% seen once, with 8.5% to 9.5% in the top ten. This entry is derived from a study of OX40 agonist ivuxolimab in advanced cancers. The CDR3 loop spans 16 amino acids. In germline, CDR1 is SGHRS, CDR2 YFSETQ. Trimming shortened V by 0 bases and J by 4 bases, and 14 bases separated the two germline ends. The sequence came from an adult with an advanced solid tumor such as melanoma, head and neck, liver or kidney cancer. Sequences were derived from CD4+ or CD8+ T cells sorted from blood, sampled in a trial of the OX40 agonist ivuxolimab. The chain is built from TRBV5-1 and TRBJ2-1; perhaps TRBD1 as D (5 bases). Written as DNA, the CDR3 is TGCGCCAGCAGCTTGGGTGTCAGGGCGGCATACAATGAGCAGTTCTTC. It specifies CASSLGVRAAYNEQFF.